The rows below give T cell receptor beta chains drawn from one sample of a study of radiotherapy plus CTLA-4 blockade in lung cancer. Sequencing was performed with immunoSEQ multiplex PCR; in TCRdb, only in-frame clones are kept and a portion is missing. The sample carries 45,000 to 55,000 clones, approximately 78% recorded once. The sample in question was peripheral blood, obtained from a patient treated with radiotherapy plus ipilimumab. All receptors come from a human donor with non-small cell lung cancer who had stable disease on radiotherapy plus ipilimumab. Each CDR3 is given with its conserved first and last residue. D genes are given only for firm matches. The size entry is marked missing in some rows and otherwise reads once, few, many or a size class.

TRBV28	few	-	TRBJ1-3	CASQGPSGNTIYF	TGTGCCAGCCAGGGCCCCTCTGGAAACACCATATATTTT
TRBV7-9	-	-	TRBJ2-1	CASDSPVLMGNEQFF	TGTGCCAGCGACTCGCCGGTCTTAATGGGCAATGAGCAGTTCTTC
TRBV7-9	-	-	TRBJ2-7	CASSPPGGGEQYF	TGTGCCAGCAGCCCCCCCGGAGGTGGCGAGCAGTACTTC
TRBV7-9	-	TRBD2	TRBJ2-3	CASSVTSGSTDTQYF	TGTGCCAGCAGCGTGACTAGCGGGAGCACAGATACGCAGTATTTT
TRBV6-1	few	-	TRBJ2-5	CATSGAQETQYF	TGTGCCACCTCAGGGGCCCAAGAGACCCAGTACTTC
TRBV7-6	-	TRBD1	TRBJ2-2	CASSRTGTGWAGELFF	TGTGCCAGCAGCCGAACCGGGACAGGGTGGGCCGGGGAGCTGTTTTTT
TRBV2	-	-	TRBJ2-2	CASATGGELFF	TGTGCCAGCGCGACAGGCGGGGAGCTGTTTTTT
TRBV7-8	-	-	TRBJ2-7	CASSLAHTSYEQYF	TGTGCCAGCAGCTTAGCGCATACTAGCTACGAGCAGTACTTC
TRBV7-9	-	-	TRBJ2-1	CASSLRDRSSYNEQFF	TGTGCCAGCAGCTTACGCGACCGGAGCTCCTACAATGAGCAGTTCTTC
TRBV18	-	TRBD1	TRBJ2-5	CASSTTSGQEVWTQYF	TGTGCCAGCTCAACTACTTCGGGACAGGAGGTATGGACCCAGTACTTC
TRBV11-2	-	-	TRBJ1-1	CASSFISRWEKNTEAFF	TGTGCCAGCAGCTTCATCTCGCGCTGGGAGAAGAACACTGAAGCTTTCTTT
TRBV28	-	TRBD1	TRBJ2-1	CASSSAGTENYNEQFF	TGTGCCAGCAGCTCGGCCGGGACAGAAAACTACAATGAGCAGTTCTTC
TRBV2	-	-	TRBJ1-1	CASSESRNRVGTEAFF	TGTGCCAGCAGTGAATCGCGGAACAGGGTGGGCACTGAAGCTTTCTTT
TRBV11-2	once	TRBD2	TRBJ2-5	CASSFFGGEGQETQYF	TGTGCCAGCAGCTTTTTCGGGGGGGAGGGCCAAGAGACCCAGTACTTC
TRBV7-3	-	TRBD1	TRBJ2-6	CASSPTGGSSGANVLTF	TGTGCCAGCAGCCCGACAGGGGGATCCTCTGGGGCCAACGTCCTGACTTTC
TRBV28	-	-	TRBJ2-5	CASRGTAQETQYF	TGTGCCAGCCGCGGGACGGCCCAAGAGACCCAGTACTTC
TRBV7-2	-	-	TRBJ2-7	CASSPSPTSYEQYF	TGTGCCAGCAGCCCAAGCCCAACCTCCTACGAGCAGTACTTC
TRBV7-2	once	-	TRBJ2-5	CASSLSVGLETQYF	TGTGCCAGCAGCTTAAGTGTGGGGCTGGAGACCCAGTACTTC
TRBV6-1	-	-	TRBJ2-1	CASRGLASEQFF	TGTGCCAGCAGGGGCCTAGCATCTGAGCAGTTCTTC
TRBV5-1	-	TRBD2	TRBJ2-1	CASTREGHDNEQFF	TGCGCCAGTACGCGGGAGGGCCACGACAATGAGCAGTTCTTC
TRBV7-9	-	-	TRBJ2-7	CASSSTGTKSYEQYF	TGTGCCAGCAGCTCAACCGGGACAAAATCCTACGAGCAGTACTTC
TRBV2	-	-	TRBJ1-5	CATSGEGPRGGQPQHF	TGTGCCACAAGTGGGGAGGGGCCCCGGGGAGGTCAGCCCCAGCATTTT
TRBV11-2	-	TRBD2	TRBJ2-7	CASSLAGGPYEQYF	TGTGCCAGCAGCTTAGCGGGAGGTCCCTACGAGCAGTACTTC
TRBV9	once	TRBD1	TRBJ2-2	CASSVGTGASNTGELFF	TGTGCCAGCAGCGTAGGGACAGGGGCATCGAACACCGGGGAGCTGTTTTTT
TRBV28	-	-	TRBJ2-7	CASVRGVRREQYF	TGTGCCAGCGTCCGCGGGGTAAGGCGGGAGCAGTACTTC
TRBV28	-	TRBD2	TRBJ2-1	CASTTSGYNEQFF	TGTGCCAGCACCACTAGCGGCTACAATGAGCAGTTCTTC
TRBV19	-	TRBD1	TRBJ1-2	CASTLDRGDYGYTF	TGTGCCAGTACTCTCGACAGGGGAGACTATGGCTACACCTTC
TRBV9	-	-	TRBJ2-2	CASSLNFANTGELFF	TGTGCCAGCAGTTTGAACTTCGCGAACACCGGGGAGCTGTTTTTT
TRBV10-2	-	TRBD1	TRBJ2-2	CASSITGARSDTGELFF	TGCGCCAGCAGTATAACAGGGGCCAGGTCTGACACCGGGGAGCTGTTTTTT